This T cell receptor beta chain comes out of a study of graft-versus-host responses after intestinal transplantation. Study information: Tacrolimus plus steroids were given to all recipients for approximately 3 years, preceded by anti-thymocyte globulin induction.

The CDR3 consists of 13 residues. V lost 8 bases to trimming and J lost 2 bases, with 13 bases between them. Per the germline V gene, CDR1 is SNHLY and CDR2 is FYNNEI. Points from the study as a whole: Recipient bone marrow held GvH clones, some seen earlier in ileum or blood.

In the case of this clone: Its antigen is undetermined.

Data came from immunoSEQ multiplex PCR; TCRdb stores just in-frame clones and leaves some out. The sample holds some 25,000 clones; around 94% are singletons and the top ten take 0.82%. The genes are TRBV2 and TRBJ2-7, with D possibly matching TRBD2 (5 bases). The sequence was collected from a human patient who received an intestinal transplant, so some T cells may come from the graft donor. Sequences were derived from PBMCs, sampled roughly 30 days after intestinal transplant. Here the CDR3 reads CASSAGGTYEQYF. CDR3 sequence (DNA): TGTGCCAGCTCCGCGGGTGGAACCTACGAGCAGTACTTC.